Listed below are T cell receptor beta chains from one sample, sequenced in a study of T-cell reconstitution after alpha-beta-depleted transplantation in children. MiXCR, applied by TCRdb to the PCR reads, yields one record per CDR3 protein. The sample holds around 45,000 distinct CDR3 sequences; roughly 52% are singletons and the top ten take 35% to 40%. This material consisted of peripheral blood, taken before TCRalphabeta/CD19-depleted stem cell transplant. The receptor source for this set is a boy under three years old with SCID, due to receive a stem cell transplant. Both conserved end residues are trimmed from each CDR3. Fields, in order: J gene, V gene, CDR3 protein.

TRBJ2-2 | TRBV6-4 | ASSTGDRDSGELF
TRBJ2-7 | TRBV6-1 | ASSEAGPPSEQY
TRBJ2-5 | TRBV7-2 | ASSPGQAKETQY
TRBJ2-1 | TRBV5-1 | ASSFRYSSYNEQF
TRBJ2-2 | TRBV20-1 | SAAGGQTLNPGELF
TRBJ2-7 | TRBV20-1 | SARTYEQY
TRBJ2-2 | TRBV20-1 | SASRGNTGELF
TRBJ1-2 | TRBV12-3/TRBV12-4 | ASSPIARGYGYT
TRBJ2-2 | TRBV7-2 | ASSLAIAGAPTGELF
TRBJ2-3 | TRBV9 | ASSAAASGSGTDTQY
TRBJ1-4 | TRBV7-6 | ASSLTQYGPNEKLF
TRBJ2-5 | TRBV4-1 | ASSRGGAQETQY
TRBJ2-3 | TRBV7-2 | ASSRQGSDTQY
TRBJ1-3 | TRBV20-1 | SATGYGNTIY
TRBJ1-2 | TRBV27 | ASSFGTGESLPYGYT
TRBJ1-2 | TRBV15 | ATSRGTVRRYGYT
TRBJ2-7 | TRBV7-6 | ASSVSGGTEY
TRBJ2-1 | TRBV6-5 | ASSSYTGTGAGDEQF
TRBJ1-6 | TRBV4-2 | ASSQDLGPAPLH
TRBJ2-5 | TRBV11-2 | ASSLDSGRQETQY
TRBJ1-5 | TRBV24-1 | ATSEHRNQPQH
TRBJ2-7 | TRBV28 | ASRPSGGAGREQY
TRBJ1-1 | TRBV7-8 | ASSLSGFTEAF
TRBJ1-4 | TRBV7-9 | ASSPRQGGNEKLF
TRBJ2-2 | TRBV5-6 | ASSWRSGGNTGELF
TRBJ2-3 | TRBV29-1 | SGSRLAGERDTQY
TRBJ1-1 | TRBV20-1 | SAVDRPPNTEAF
TRBJ2-1 | TRBV12-3/TRBV12-4 | ASTVFVGSYNEQF
TRBJ2-1 | TRBV20-1 | SARGYGAGRNNEQF
TRBJ2-2 | TRBV5-6 | ASSWRSGGITGKLF
TRBJ2-7 | TRBV7-8 | ASSRQGKHEQY
TRBJ2-3 | TRBV7-9 | ASSLGTSGPFTDTQY
TRBJ1-6 | TRBV7-2 | ASTPGTGGFGGSPLH
TRBJ1-2 | TRBV27 | ASSLSYRQGGDYGYT
TRBJ1-3 | TRBV29-1 | SVALRPSNGNTIY
TRBJ1-2 | TRBV20-1 | SASRVGTGASYT
TRBJ1-5 | TRBV4-2 | ASSQGGSLGPQH
TRBJ2-3 | TRBV4-3 | ASSQDAGTQY
TRBJ2-2 | TRBV4-1 | ASSPGLPTGELF
TRBJ2-1 | TRBV15 | ATSSDRAVGNEQF
TRBJ2-1 | TRBV12-3/TRBV12-4 | ASSPVTSGGSNEQF
TRBJ2-5 | TRBV3-1 | ASSHRGSQY
TRBJ2-3 | TRBV5-1 | ASLPMADSTDTQY
TRBJ2-5 | TRBV7-3 | ASSSPLKGRVETQY
TRBJ1-2 | TRBV13 | ASSPWGWNYGYT
TRBJ1-4 | TRBV7-6 | ASSVTGINEKLF
TRBJ2-3 | TRBV5-1 | ASSTGQARDTQY
TRBJ2-1 | TRBV11-2 | ASSNVGLRAGGNNEQF
TRBJ1-2 | TRBV5-1 | ASRPAGGVNYGYT
TRBJ1-6 | TRBV5-1 | ASSFGQASRPLH
TRBJ2-2 | TRBV5-5 | ASSLEWGNTGELF
TRBJ2-5 | TRBV5-6 | ASSPDGRGNQETQY
TRBJ2-5 | TRBV6-1 | ASSEPPGQGRETQY